The T cell receptor beta chain described here comes from a study of post-analysis software for immune sequencing data. J was trimmed by 8 bases and V by 4 bases; bases with no gene match: 4. Germline loops: CDR1 MNHNS, CDR2 SASEGT. The length of the CDR3 is 15 residues. Study-wide results and limits: About five TRBV segments, including TRBV5-6, TRBV5-1 and TRBV20-1, were more frequent in patients than controls. The study found significantly lower normalized Chao1 diversity in multiple sclerosis patients than in controls.

The library was made from cDNA and included unique molecular identifiers. TCRdb fed the PCR reads into MiXCR, producing one record per CDR3 protein. The sample consists of 750,000 to 900,000 distinct CDR3 sequences, approximately 44% of them appearing once. This clonotype showed up just a few times. What it binds is not known. This receptor was identified in a girl between 10 and 17 years old with multiple sclerosis. The sequenced sample consisted of blood. This chain uses TRBV6-1 with TRBJ2-1, with 14 bases aligning to TRBD2. DNA of the CDR3: TGTGCCAGCAGTGCGGGACTAGCGGGAGTGGATGAGCAGTTCTTC. This encodes CASSAGLAGVDEQFF.